One sample yielded the 24 T cell receptor beta chains listed below, sequenced in a study of CD8 T cells in Susac syndrome. The RNA, roughly 0.45 to 1 ug, was put through reverse transcription using random hexamers. Each CDR3 protein is one row after TCRdb ran MiXCR on the immunoSEQ multiplex PCR reads. The repertoire holds over 300,000 distinct CDR3 sequences, about 90% seen once, with more than 0.06% in the top ten. Sequencing used CD4+ T cells from PBMCs. The receptors were sampled from a human donor with multiple sclerosis.

The V and J genes are TRBV19 and TRBJ2-1, with D possibly being TRBD2 (5 bases). V was trimmed by 1 base and J by 3 bases, leaving 7 bases between them. The CDR3 consists of 14 residues. Germline CDR1 and CDR2: LNHDA and SQIVND (reference sequence). This CDR3 reads CASSIGGVYNEQFF. The CDR3 DNA reads as TGTGCCAGTAGTATAGGGGGAGTCTACAATGAGCAGTTCTTC.

J is TRBJ2-7 and V is TRBV12-3 or TRBV12-4; 7 bases agree with TRBD2. The CDR3 covers 16 residues. The V gene end was trimmed by 1 base and the J gene end by 0 bases; junction bases not matched to a gene: 6. CDR3 bases: TGTGCCAGCAGTTTAGGAGCGGGGAGACTCTCCTACGAGCAGTACTTC. It codes for CASSLGAGRLSYEQYF.

V and J are TRBV2 and TRBJ2-6; D unresolved. This CDR3 contains 15 residues. V dropped 6 bases and J dropped 0 bases, with 9 bases sitting between them. CDR1 and CDR2 from the germline V gene are SNHLY and FYNNEI. The CDR3, as DNA: TGTGCCAGCAGGTTTACTATCTCTGGGGCCAACGTCCTGACTTTC. It translates to CASRFTISGANVLTF.

The DNA for the CDR3 is TGTGCCAGCAGCCCCCGACTAGCGGAGGCGGGTGAGCAGTTCTTC. This encodes CASSPRLAEAGEQFF. The chain joins TRBV7-2 to TRBJ2-1; 9 bases line up with TRBD2. With V trimmed by 5 bases and J by 9 bases, 11 bases remained unmatched. The germline V gene has CDR1 SGHTA and CDR2 FQGNSA. CDR3 size: 15 residues.

The rearrangement joins TRBV19 to TRBJ2-3; 9 bases are shared with TRBD1. J was trimmed by 3 bases and V by 5 bases; bases with no gene match: 12. Germline-derived CDR1 and CDR2 are LNHDA and SQIVND (reference sequence). CDR3 length: 17 residues. CDR3 nucleotide sequence: TGTGCCAGTAGTCCCCACCGGGACAGGGTTTGGACAGATACGCAGTATTTT. It yields the protein CASSPHRDRVWTDTQYF.

This chain links TRBV20-1 with TRBJ1-2; 8 bases match TRBD1. Germline V CDR1 and CDR2: DFQATT, SNEGSKA (reference sequence). The CDR3 has 17 amino acids. V was clipped by 4 bases and J by 6 bases; unmatched bases: 19. CDR3 amino acids: CSAISGGRRGRGDGYTF. In DNA, the CDR3 is TGCAGTGCTATATCAGGGGGCCGGCGGGGAAGGGGTGATGGCTACACCTTC.

The gene calls are TRBV9 and TRBJ2-5; 9 bases agree with TRBD2. J lost 5 bases, V lost 2 bases, and 7 bases had no gene match. This CDR3 region has 15 residues. Germline V gives CDR1 SGDLS, CDR2 YYNGEE. CDR3 nucleotides: TGTGCCAGCAGCGTCCTAGCGGGATCTTGGGAGACCCAGTACTTC. This sequence encodes CASSVLAGSWETQYF.

The gene calls are TRBV25-1 and TRBJ1-4, with unresolved D. The CDR3 loop spans 16 amino acids. The germline V and J ends were trimmed by 5 bases and 7 bases, with 20 bases remaining between them. Germline lookup yields CDR1 MGHDK and CDR2 SYGVNS. The CDR3 sequence is CASSQKWGRVGEKLFF. The DNA of the CDR3 is TGTGCCAGCAGTCAAAAGTGGGGTCGGGTCGGTGAAAAACTGTTTTTT. Full variable domain (outside the CDR3, taken from reference TRBV25-1 and TRBJ1-4): EADIYQTPRYLVIGTGKKITLECSQTMGHDKMYWYQQDPGMELHLIHYSYGVNSTEKGDLSSESTVSRIRTEHFPLTLESARPSHTSQYLCASSQKWGRVGEKLFFGSGTQLSVL.

The CDR3 is CASSATSTSNYNEQFF. The CDR3 DNA follows: TGCGCCAGCAGCGCGACTAGCACCTCGAACTACAATGAGCAGTTCTTC. V usage is TRBV5-1 and J usage is TRBJ2-1, with 7 bases lining up with TRBD2. The trim removed 4 bases at V and 3 bases at J, leaving 10 bases unmatched. Germline CDR1 reads SGHRS; CDR2 reads YFSETQ. This CDR3 is 16 amino acids long.

Only one count was recorded for this clonotype. The J gene is TRBJ2-1, the V gene TRBV2; 14 bases map to TRBD2. This CDR3 is built from 17 residues. Germline V CDR1 and CDR2: SNHLY, FYNNEI. V dropped 8 bases and J dropped 0; count of bases not matched to a gene: 6. The CDR3 sequence: CASGGLAGGTSYNEQFF. The DNA of the CDR3 is TGTGCCAGCGGAGGACTAGCGGGGGGAACCTCCTACAATGAGCAGTTCTTC.

The chain combines TRBV5-8 with TRBJ1-2; TRBD1 matches at 7 bases. Germline V gene lookup returns CDR1 SGHTS and CDR2 YDEGEE. Losses at the gene ends were 4 bases for V and 2 bases for J; bases not matched to a gene: 5. This CDR3 spans 14 amino acids. The CDR3 sequence: CASSRLGGNYGYTF. CDR3 bases: TGTGCCAGCAGCCGACTAGGGGGCAACTATGGCTACACCTTC.

V gene TRBV7-9 combines with J gene TRBJ2-7, with D unresolved. The CDR3 covers 16 residues. Germline-derived CDR1 and CDR2 are SEHNR and FQNEAQ (reference sequence). With 1 base removed from V and 2 bases from J, the gap between germline ends came to 15 bases. In DNA form, the CDR3 reads TGTGCCAGCAGCTTAGTACCCCCGGGCCCAACCTACGAGCAGTACTTC. Protein: CASSLVPPGPTYEQYF.

The rearrangement joins TRBV20-1 to TRBJ2-1; TRBD2 matches 9 bases. Looked up from germline, CDR1 is DFQATT and CDR2 is SNEGSKA (reference sequence). There are 16 residues in the CDR3. J was trimmed by 5 bases and V by 6 bases; bases with no gene match: 14. The DNA for the CDR3 is TGCAGTGCGAGCCGTGCAGAGACTAGCGGAAACAATGAGCAGTTCTTC. It yields the protein CSASRAETSGNNEQFF.

Comments on this clonotype: A read error may produce the germline difference seen at one junction end. V usage is TRBV18 and J usage is TRBJ2-5; D is perhaps TRBD2 (6 bases). The CDR3 contains 13 residues. Per the germline V gene, CDR1 is KGHSH and CDR2 is LQKENI. The CDR3 spells CASGPGAQDTQYF. Here the CDR3 DNA reads TGTGCCAGCGGGCCGGGAGCCCAAGACACCCAGTACTTC.

V gene TRBV18 combines with J gene TRBJ1-1, with TRBD1 identical over 8 bases. V shed 3 bases and J 8 bases; nucleotides not matched to a gene: 8. Germline CDR1 and CDR2: KGHSH and LQKENI. This CDR3 spans 14 amino acids. In DNA form, the CDR3 reads TGTGCCAGCTCACCGACAGGGGTGGCTGGGGAAGCTTTCTTT. Its protein product is CASSPTGVAGEAFF.

The chain employs TRBV7-2 and TRBJ2-7, with D possibly called TRBD1 or TRBD2 (5 bases each). The CDR3 length is 11 residues. V was pared by 8 bases and J by 3 bases, with 8 bases between. Germline loops: CDR1 SGHTA, CDR2 FQGNSA. The CDR3 protein is CASRGLYEQYF. The CDR3 DNA is TGTGCCAGCCGGGGCCTCTACGAGCAGTACTTC.

V usage is TRBV6-5 and J usage is TRBJ2-7; D is perhaps TRBD1 (5 bases). With 8 bases removed from V and 8 bases from J, the gap between germline ends came to 19 bases. The germline gives CDR1 MNHEY, CDR2 SVGAGI. This CDR3 spans 13 amino acids. The CDR3, as DNA: TGTGCCAGCTGCCGGACACCCCCTGACCAGCAGTACTTC. Protein sequence: CASCRTPPDQQYF.

This clonotype was found a few times. V is TRBV18 and J is TRBJ2-2; TRBD1 aligns across 7 bases. Germline lookup yields CDR1 KGHSH and CDR2 LQKENI. Losses at the gene ends were 2 bases for V and 3 bases for J; bases not matched to a gene: 0. This CDR3 comprises 14 residues. CDR3 loop: CASSPGTDTGELFF. Written as DNA, the CDR3 is TGTGCCAGCTCACCAGGGACAGACACCGGGGAGCTGTTTTTT.

The chain links TRBV20-1 to TRBJ2-7; TRBD2 matches at 7 bases. The germline gives CDR1 DFQATT, CDR2 SNEGSKA (reference sequence). Trimming removed 3 bases from V and 6 bases from J; junction bases left unmatched: 5. This CDR3 contains 12 residues. The chain's CDR3 is CSARYPGGEQYF. CDR3 bases: TGCAGTGCTAGGTACCCGGGAGGCGAGCAGTACTTC.

The chain employs TRBV9 and TRBJ1-2; D remains unclear. CDR3 length equals 14 residues. Germline-derived CDR1 and CDR2 are SGDLS and YYNGEE. V gave up 4 bases and J gave up 1 base, with 11 bases separating them. In DNA, the CDR3 is TGTGCCAGCAGCCCCCAGACTAGTAACTATGGCTACACCTTC. Translation: CASSPQTSNYGYTF.

The J gene is TRBJ1-5, the V gene TRBV7-8, with a weak D call TRBD1 (5 bases). From germline, CDR1 is SGHVS and CDR2 FQNEAQ. V was pared by 3 bases and J by 2 bases, with 14 bases between. The CDR3 is made up of 16 amino acids. This CDR3 is CASSFGTQGGNQPQHF. Written as DNA, the CDR3 is TGTGCCAGCAGCTTTGGGACCCAGGGTGGCAATCAGCCCCAGCATTTT.

The chain recombines TRBV12-3 or TRBV12-4 with TRBJ2-1, with 12 bases identical to TRBD1. The J segment lost 0 bases and the V segment lost 2 bases, leaving 17 bases of the junction unmatched. CDR3 length: 22 residues. The CDR3 sequence: CASSLMGWDRGPTGTSYNEQFF. As DNA, the CDR3 is TGTGCCAGCAGTTTAATGGGCTGGGACAGGGGGCCTACGGGGACCTCCTACAATGAGCAGTTCTTC.

The J gene is TRBJ1-4, the V gene TRBV6-1, with a weak D call TRBD1 (6 bases). The CDR3 spans 14 residues. The V end was cut by 8 bases, the J end by 8 bases, with 18 bases between. CDR1 is MNHNS, CDR2 SASEGT, per germline. The CDR3 DNA reads as TGTGCCAGCCGTCACCAGGGGTCGAGGGAAAAACTGTTTTTT. It is translated as CASRHQGSREKLFF.

The chain has TRBV5-6 and TRBJ2-2, with 8 bases fitting TRBD2. Germline assignment: CDR1 SGHDT and CDR2 YYEEEE. The CDR3 has 16 amino acids. V was clipped by 1 base and J by 9 bases; unmatched bases: 11. The CDR3 loop is CASSLSGTRHTRELFF. Here the CDR3 DNA reads TGTGCCAGCAGCTTGAGCGGGACTAGGCACACTCGGGAGCTGTTTTTT.